Listed here are 8 T cell receptor beta chains from one sample, sequenced in a study of T cell repertoires in cytomegalovirus infection. TCRdb itself ran the reads through MiXCR, one entry per CDR3 protein. The table includes fewer than 1,000,000 distinct CDR3 sequences, around 32% detected once. No antigen is known for these receptors. Sequences were derived from cultured CD8+ T cells from PBMCs, sampled from culture after CMV antigen stimulation. These receptors originate from a human donor in good health (CMV status not recorded). Some clones in this sample may be carry-over from other donors' samples.

V gene TRBV12-3 or TRBV12-4 combines with J gene TRBJ2-5, with a weak D call TRBD2 (6 bases). Trimming removed 6 bases at V and 7 bases at J, with 15 bases between. The CDR3 runs to 13 residues. CDR3 region: CASRLDYPGTQYF. Here the CDR3 DNA reads TGTGCCAGCAGACTGGACTACCCGGGGACCCAGTACTTC.

The V gene is TRBV20-1, the J gene TRBJ1-1; D perhaps matches TRBD1 (6 bases). The germline V gene has CDR1 DFQATT and CDR2 SNEGSKA (reference sequence). V lost 3 bases and J 5 bases, leaving 13 bases between the germline ends. This CDR3 is built from 13 residues. The CDR3 sequence: CSASLTGSTEAFF. Written as DNA, the CDR3 is TGCAGTGCTAGCCTTACAGGGAGTACTGAAGCTTTCTTT.

For this clonotype: One junction end disagrees with the germline gene, perhaps due to a read error. The chain is built from TRBV27 and TRBJ1-2, with 8 bases identical to TRBD1. Per the germline V gene, CDR1 is MNHEY and CDR2 is SMNVEV (reference sequence). The CDR3 totals 14 residues. The CDR3 here is CANSLSGQDYGYTF. For the CDR3, the DNA is TGTGCCAACAGTTTATCGGGACAGGACTATGGCTACACCTTC.

This clonotype was observed a handful of times. The CDR3 sequence: CASTRRHTVGETQYF. CDR3 DNA: TGTGCCAGCACCCGGAGGCACACCGTAGGGGAGACCCAGTACTTC. The chain is built from TRBV11-3 and TRBJ2-5, with a weak D call TRBD2 (5 bases). The CDR3 is made up of 15 amino acids. The V end was cut by 7 bases, the J end by 5 bases, with 20 bases between. Germline assignment: CDR1 SGHNT and CDR2 YENEEA.

The table lists this clonotype with a few counts. The chain links TRBV6-5 to TRBJ1-1; 8 bases match TRBD1. Germline V gene lookup returns CDR1 MNHEY and CDR2 SVGAGI. V trimming: 0 bases; J trimming: 3 bases; junction bases outside the gene matches: 6. The CDR3 spans 16 residues. CDR3 region: CASSYSAQGVYTEAFF. The CDR3 DNA is TGTGCCAGCAGTTACTCGGCACAGGGGGTATACACTGAAGCTTTCTTT.

This clonotype was found a few times. The chain combines TRBV27 with TRBJ1-1; 7 positions match TRBD1. CDR3 size: 14 residues. Germline V gene sequence: CDR1 MNHEY, CDR2 SMNVEV (reference sequence). V was clipped by 6 bases and J by 2 bases; unmatched bases: 6. The CDR3 DNA follows: TGTGCCAGCAGAAGGAGGGGGCTAAACACTGAAGCTTTCTTT. Translated, it gives CASRRRGLNTEAFF.

At least ten counts were recorded for this clonotype. The gene calls are TRBV27 and TRBJ2-7, with TRBD1 matching over 9 bases. Trimming removed 6 bases from V and 3 bases from J; junction bases left unmatched: 3. Germline V gene data show CDR1 as MNHEY and CDR2 as SMNVEV (reference sequence). This CDR3 spans 13 amino acids. The CDR3 coding sequence is TGTGCCAGCAGAGACAGGGGGAGCTACGAGCAGTACTTC. Protein product: CASRDRGSYEQYF.

This clonotype was seen a handful of times. The chain combines TRBV12-5 with TRBJ2-1; TRBD1 aligns across 7 bases. The CDR3 has 13 residues. The V and J ends lost 4 bases and 12 bases, in that order; junction bases with no gene match: 9. The germline gives CDR1 LGHNT, CDR2 FRNRAP. CDR3 bases: TGTGCTAGTGGTTGGACCGGGACAGATACGCAGTTCTTC. Translating gives CASGWTGTDTQFF.